This T cell receptor beta chain came from a study of response to subunit inactivated influenza vaccine. Trimming cost V 4 bases and J 4 bases; bases outside gene matches: 6. Germline CDR1 MNHEY, CDR2 SVGAGI. The CDR3 has 15 amino acids. In TCRdb, the RT-PCR reads were re-called with MiXCR into one record per CDR3 protein. This sample has more than 600,000 distinct CDR3 sequences; approximately 17% occur once, and the top ten carry about 11%. Findings of the study overall: That few new T cells are recruited by each seasonal influenza vaccination was the authors' suggestion.

Of note for this clonotype: Its antigen is still unknown.

The sequence came from a man aged 45 to 65 who received an inactivated influenza vaccine. The material sequenced was PBMCs from blood, taken less than 6 days after vaccination. The rearrangement joins TRBV6-5 to TRBJ2-3, with 9 bases identical to TRBD1. This CDR3 is CASSSGTGWADTQYF. CDR3 DNA: TGTGCCAGCAGTTCCGGGACAGGGTGGGCAGATACGCAGTATTTT.